This TCR beta chain appears in the sequencing data of a study of control samples from healthy donors and cancer patients (TCRdb year 2020). The CDR3 spans 14 residues, from the cysteine through the phenylalanine. CDR3 DNA only is kept here, 42 bases in frame from base 1. From V the trimming removes 0 bases and from J it removes 6 bases, while the gene matches leave 5 bases of the junction unaccounted for. The germline V gene gives CDR1 as SGDLS and CDR2 as YYNGEE. On this clone itself: Its binding antigen is unknown. Base-call qualities are not available, and no considerably larger clone is one nucleotide away.

Receptor libraries were prepared by the immunoSEQ multiplex PCR assay. Not all clones reach the TCRdb copy of this immuneACCESS table, which keeps in-frame sequences only. Checked studies attribute under half of the gap to unresolved V genes and leave the rest unexplained. Recorded for this sample are more than 110,000 clones; roughly 90% of them occurred a single time. 11% of the sample is in the top ten clones. Sequencing was performed on blood. This clonotype was obtained from a man between 25 and 39 years old in good health. The V and J segments used are TRBV9 and TRBJ2-7; 8 bases in between match TRBD2. At the DNA level, the sequence is TGTGCCAGCAGCGTAGGTTTTAGCGGGGCCGAGCAGTACTTC. It specifies CASSVGFSGAEQYF.